These T cell receptor beta chains were read from a single sample in a study of PD-1 blockade in classical Hodgkin lymphoma. Here immunoSEQ multiplex PCR was the method, and the copy in TCRdb shows in-frame clones only, minus some. The data contain tens of thousands of clones, just over 70% of them singletons. The source was peripheral blood mononuclear cells (PBMCs), collected before the second cycle of nivolumab. These receptors all come from a human donor with classical Hodgkin lymphoma. Each CDR3 is given with its conserved first and last residue. D genes are given only for firm matches. Rows give clone size only sometimes, using once, few, many, or a class for an expanded clone.

abundance	j_gene	v_gene	d_gene	CDR3nt	CDR3aa
NA	TRBJ1-4	TRBV9	NA	TGTGCCAGCAGCGTTGTAGGTGAAAAACTGTTTTTT	CASSVVGEKLFF
NA	TRBJ2-2	TRBV27	TRBD1	TGTGCCAGCAGTTTTGGGACAGTGAACACCGGGGAGCTGTTTTTT	CASSFGTVNTGELFF
NA	TRBJ2-3	TRBV4-1	NA	TGCGCCAGCAGCCGGAATTGGTTGGACACAGATACGCAGTATTTT	CASSRNWLDTDTQYF
NA	TRBJ2-7	TRBV5-1	TRBD2	TGCGCCAGCAGCCCTAGCGGGAGTGGATACGAGCAGTACTTC	CASSPSGSGYEQYF
few	TRBJ2-3	TRBV7-8	NA	TGTGCCAGCAGCTTAGCTACAGATACGCAGTATTTT	CASSLATDTQYF
NA	TRBJ1-3	TRBV5-6	NA	TGTGCCAGCAGCTTGAGAAGGGGAAGAAACACCATATATTTT	CASSLRRGRNTIYF
few	TRBJ2-7	TRBV7-6	NA	TGTGCCAGCAGCGCGGAGATTAGGTGGCTAGCTGGGGAGCAGTACTTC	CASSAEIRWLAGEQYF
NA	TRBJ1-2	TRBV4-3	NA	TGCGCCAGCAGCCAAGACCGCGGGATTCACACCTTC	CASSQDRGIHTF
few	TRBJ1-1	TRBV7-2	TRBD1	TGTGCCAGCAGCTCCCGACAGGGGCGGACTGAAGCTTTCTTT	CASSSRQGRTEAFF
medium-sized	TRBJ2-1	TRBV14	NA	TGTGCCAGCAGCCAAGAATCCAGCGGGCCTTACAATGAGCAGTTCTTC	CASSQESSGPYNEQFF
few	TRBJ1-6	TRBV18	NA	TGTGCCAGCTCAACGGGTAGCGGCGATTCACCCCTCCACTTT	CASSTGSGDSPLHF
NA	TRBJ1-1	TRBV7-9	NA	TGTGCCACCTCACAGATCACTGAAGCTTTCTTT	CATSQITEAFF
NA	TRBJ2-3	TRBV27	NA	TGTGCCAGCAGTCTGAAGAGCACAGATACGCAGTATTTT	CASSLKSTDTQYF
NA	TRBJ2-7	TRBV19	NA	TGTGCCAGTAGTATTTCCCCGACCGAGACCTACGAGCAGTACTTC	CASSISPTETYEQYF
NA	TRBJ2-3	TRBV19	NA	TGTGCCAGTAGACGGGAGTATAGCACAGATACGCAGTATTTT	CASRREYSTDTQYF
NA	TRBJ1-1	TRBV7-8	NA	TGTGCCAGCAGCTTGACCACTGAAGCTTTCTTT	CASSLTTEAFF
few	TRBJ2-1	TRBV10-1	TRBD1	TGCGCCAGCAGTGAGAAAACCGGGACAGGATTGGTTGAGCAGTTCTTC	CASSEKTGTGLVEQFF
NA	TRBJ1-2	TRBV28	TRBD1	TGTGCCAGCAGTGTCGACAGGGATGGTGGCTACACCTTC	CASSVDRDGGYTF
NA	TRBJ2-5	TRBV7-2	NA	TGTGCCAGCAGCTTAGGAGGGGTCCAAGAGACCCAGTACTTC	CASSLGGVQETQYF
NA	TRBJ1-3	TRBV7-9	NA	TGTGCCAGCAGCTTGTCTGGAAACACCATATATTTT	CASSLSGNTIYF